The TCR gamma chain under discussion was sequenced for a study of fetal and pediatric gammadelta thymocytes (dated by TCRdb to 2022 to 2024). Study-wide context: The bulk gammadelta thymocyte repertoires combined previously published and newly generated, unpublished data and were used to strengthen a single-cell study of gammadelta thymocyte development. A total of about 10 subjects, comprising 3 fetal thymus donors and 7 pediatric thymus donors, were covered by the bulk gammadelta thymocyte repertoire set. To increase subject numbers and strengthen the CDR3 publicity analysis, bulk TCR repertoire data were added. Previously published data (refs 27,28) and unpublished data were combined in the bulk gammadelta thymocyte repertoires.

This clone is characterized as hyperexpanded (1% or more). Its antigen has not been determined. No per-base quality is available; no much larger clone lies one base away. Other DNA sequences in the sample encode the same CDR3. What the research found in general, with its limitations: Compared with post-natal repertoires, fetal gammadelta thymocyte repertoires were previously reported to be enriched for TRDV2, TRGV8 and TRGV9 usage, low N additions and public CDR3s.

Trimming removed 8 bases from V and 0 bases from J; the gene matches leave 4 bases unexplained. The CDR3 numbers 14 residues from cysteine through phenylalanine. CDR3 DNA only is kept here, 42 bases in frame from base 1. Fetal thymuses came from elective pregnancy terminations at roughly 14 to 22 weeks estimated gestational age, performed for socio-psychological reasons in Singapore. All fetuses were judged structurally normal by ultrasound before termination and by gross morphological examination afterwards. For staining, thymocytes received Zombie NIR viability dye along with antibodies against CD3 (UCHT1), TCRgammadelta (11F2), TCRVgamma9 (IMMU360) and TCRVdelta2 (IMMU389). Bulk TRD and TRG CDR3 repertoires were produced separately from sorted Vgamma9Vdelta2 and nonVgamma9Vdelta2 gammadelta thymocytes taken from human fetal and pediatric thymuses. Thymic cell suspensions from fetal and post-natal thymuses were prepared as previously described. Cells that were CD3+ gammadeltaTCR+ Vgamma9+ Vdelta2+ were sorted as Vgamma9Vdelta2 thymocytes. A FACS Aria III cell sorter (BD Biosciences) was used to carry out the cell sorting.

The sample was run on an Illumina MiSeq. On the authors' methods: For publicity analysis, the Vgamma9Vdelta2 and nonVgamma9Vdelta2 bulk CDR3 files of each subject were merged into one combined repertoire per subject. Using base R and dplyr, each CDR3 amino acid sequence was checked across 9 single-cell datasets and nine to eleven bulk repertoires to give a publicity score ranging from 0 to 19. TCRdb recomputed clones from the public reads with CATT; identical DNA rows were then combined. TCRdb's processing, not the study's, gives the V and J calls here. This sample's clone table shows some 71 gamma-chain clones.

This clonotype was obtained from a human fetus. The sample taken for sequencing was Vgamma9Vdelta2 gamma-delta T cells from the thymus. Read against the paper, the sample's cell subset or site label means: sorted CD3+gammadeltaTCR+Vgamma9+Vdelta2+ thymocytes. The rearranged chain carries TRGV10 and TRGJP1. TRGV10 counts as an open reading frame of uncertain function. The sequenced DNA: TGTGCTGCGTGGGATTATACCACTGGTTGGTTCAAGATATTT. This encodes CAAWDYTTGWFKIF.